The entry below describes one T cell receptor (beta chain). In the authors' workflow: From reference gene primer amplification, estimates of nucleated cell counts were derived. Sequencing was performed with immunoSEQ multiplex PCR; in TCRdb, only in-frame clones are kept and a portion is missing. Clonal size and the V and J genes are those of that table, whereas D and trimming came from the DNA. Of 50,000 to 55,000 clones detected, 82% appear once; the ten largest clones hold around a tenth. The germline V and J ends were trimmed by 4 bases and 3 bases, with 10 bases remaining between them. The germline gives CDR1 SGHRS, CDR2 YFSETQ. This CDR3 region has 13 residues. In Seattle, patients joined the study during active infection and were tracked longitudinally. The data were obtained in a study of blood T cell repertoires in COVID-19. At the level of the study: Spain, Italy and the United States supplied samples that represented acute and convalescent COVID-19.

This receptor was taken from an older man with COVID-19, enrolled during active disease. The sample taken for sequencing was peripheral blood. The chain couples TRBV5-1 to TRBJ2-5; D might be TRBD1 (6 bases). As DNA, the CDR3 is TGCGCCAGCAGCCCCGGACAGAAAGAGACCCAGTACTTC. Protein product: CASSPGQKETQYF.